The 7 T cell receptor beta chains reported below all come from one sample, sequenced in a study of blood T cells in healthy people across ages. The use of a sample-barcoded 5' primer and a J-beta primer mix characterized a second PCR of 7 to 11 cycles. TCRdb processed the 5' RACE reads anew with MiXCR; each CDR3 protein has one entry. The sample contains roughly 2 million distinct CDR3 sequences, roughly 50% of which appear only once. Input material: blood. All receptors come from a woman in her 40s in good health.

The V and J genes are TRBV4-3 and TRBJ1-4; D remains ambiguous. V was cut by 2 bases and J by 8 bases, with 18 bases left in between. This CDR3 comprises 16 residues. CDR1 and CDR2 from the germline V gene are LGHNA and YSLEER. Here the CDR3 reads CASSQSGGYTGEKLFF. CDR3 nucleotides: TGCGCCAGCAGCCAAAGCGGAGGTTACACGGGGGAAAAACTGTTTTTT.

V is TRBV12-3 or TRBV12-4 and J is TRBJ2-1, with D perhaps matching TRBD2 (6 bases). Trimming cost V 2 bases and J 4 bases, with 12 bases left between them. The CDR3 has 15 residues. CDR3 amino acids: CASSLSPGVYNEQFF. DNA of the CDR3: TGTGCCAGCAGTTTATCTCCGGGGGTTTACAATGAGCAGTTCTTC.

This rearrangement joins TRBV6-2 or TRBV6-3 to TRBJ1-3; D uncertain. V dropped 2 bases and J dropped 3 bases, with 2 bases sitting between them. The CDR3 is made up of 12 amino acids. In germline, CDR1 is MNHEY, CDR2 SVGEGT. This CDR3 is CASSYGGNTIYF. The DNA for the CDR3 is TGTGCCAGCAGTTACGGTGGAAACACCATATATTTT.

The CDR3 DNA sequence: TGTGCCAGCAGCGTTTCAAGCGGCAACAATGAGCAGTTCTTC. Residues: CASSVSSGNNEQFF. The chain recombines TRBV7-3 with TRBJ2-1; a possible D gene is TRBD2 (5 bases). The CDR3 spans 14 residues. Germline V lookup: CDR1 SGHTA, CDR2 FQGTGA. V lost 5 bases to trimming and J lost 5 bases, with 13 bases between them.

The sample holds a few counts of this clonotype. This chain joins TRBV20-1 and TRBJ2-7, with 7 positions matching TRBD2. Unmatched junction bases numbered 15, after V lost 5 bases and J lost 5 bases. The germline V gene has CDR1 DFQATT and CDR2 SNEGSKA (reference sequence). This CDR3 has 15 residues. This chain's CDR3 is CSAPSRGFMSDEQYF. CDR3 nucleotide sequence: TGCAGTGCTCCCTCGCGGGGGTTCATGAGCGACGAGCAGTACTTC.

The table lists this clonotype with a count of one. V and J are TRBV2 and TRBJ1-4; tentative D call: TRBD1 (6 bases). This CDR3 region has 15 residues. V lost 8 bases, J lost 8 bases, and 21 bases lay in between. Germline CDR1 reads SNHLY; CDR2 reads FYNNEI. The CDR3 nucleotides read TGTGCCAGCGGTACGGGGGGGGCGTTTTCCGAAAAACTGTTTTTT. Residues: CASGTGGAFSEKLFF.

The V and J genes are TRBV29-1 and TRBJ1-2, with D hard to call. Deletions cut 3 bases from V and 8 bases from J, with 13 bases between. This CDR3 has 12 amino acids. Germline V gene data show CDR1 as SQVTM and CDR2 as ANQGSEA. Here the CDR3 reads CSVERAQRGYTF. DNA of the CDR3: TGCAGCGTTGAGCGGGCCCAGAGAGGCTACACCTTC.